The T cell receptor (beta chain) under discussion was sequenced for a study of tumor-infiltrating lymphocytes in oesophageal squamous cell carcinoma. TCRdb reprocessed the PCR reads via MiXCR and lists one record per CDR3 protein. The data show approximately 13,000 distinct CDR3 sequences, roughly 50% seen once. Germline V gives CDR1 ENHRY, CDR2 SYGVKD. The CDR3 loop spans 13 amino acids. With 3 bases removed from V and 2 bases from J, the gap between germline ends came to 7 bases. There are many counts of this clonotype. Sequencing was carried out using esophageal tumor tissue. The sequence derives from a male donor with esophageal squamous cell carcinoma. This chain uses TRBV10-3 with TRBJ1-2; a possible D gene is TRBD1 (6 bases). This CDR3 is CAISEGGNYGYTF. CDR3 coding DNA: TGTGCCATCAGTGAAGGGGGAAACTATGGCTACACCTTC.